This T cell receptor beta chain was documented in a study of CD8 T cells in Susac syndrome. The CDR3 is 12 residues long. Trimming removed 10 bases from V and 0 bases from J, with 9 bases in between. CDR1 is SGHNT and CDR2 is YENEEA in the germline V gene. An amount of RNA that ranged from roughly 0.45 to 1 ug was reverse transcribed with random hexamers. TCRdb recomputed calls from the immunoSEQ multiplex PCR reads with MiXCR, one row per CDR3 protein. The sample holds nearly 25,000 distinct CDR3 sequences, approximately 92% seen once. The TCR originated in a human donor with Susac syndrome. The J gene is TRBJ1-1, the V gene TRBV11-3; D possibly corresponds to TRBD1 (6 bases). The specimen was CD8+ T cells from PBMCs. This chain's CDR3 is CATRDMNTEAFF. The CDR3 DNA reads TGTGCCACACGGGACATGAACACTGAAGCTTTCTTT.